This TCR beta chain emerged from a study of PD-L1 blockade in urothelial cancer. Each individual provided 1 to 8 samples (taken pretreatment and on-treatment). Germline assignment: CDR1 MNHEY and CDR2 SVGAGI. The V segment lost 6 bases and the J segment 1 base; nucleotides outside the gene matches: 3. CDR3 length equals 14 residues. This clone was seen once. The assay was immunoSEQ multiplex PCR, and TCRdb's table has in-frame clones only and misses some. Of 30,000 or so clones listed, roughly 80% are singletons. Specimen: PBMCs, collected around atezolizumab (anti-PD-L1) treatment. The chain employs TRBV6-5 and TRBJ1-3, with 7 bases lining up with TRBD1. The clonotype originates from a man aged 45 to 65 with urothelial cancer. The CDR3 sequence is CASRTGVSGNTIYF. CDR3 in DNA: TGTGCCAGCAGAACAGGGGTGTCTGGAAACACCATATATTTT.